These 9 T cell receptor beta chains were all obtained from the same sample, sequenced in a study of T-cell memory formation after mild COVID-19. TCRdb fed the 5' RACE reads into MiXCR, producing one record per CDR3 protein. The sample comprises under 350,000 distinct CDR3 sequences, 15% to 20% of which are singletons, and approximately 25% rests with the top ten. The sample comprised PBMCs or a T cell subset sorted from them (not recorded which). The receptors come from a young man who had mild COVID-19 (a few samples of this study predate the infection). Cell type and time point are not known.

This chain uses TRBV20-1 with TRBJ1-2; the D is unclear. Trimming stripped 2 bases from V and 1 base from J, with 26 bases between. This CDR3 has 19 amino acids. CDR1 and CDR2 from the germline V gene are DFQATT and SNEGSKA (reference sequence). CDR3 amino acids: CSARSGELGRKADNYGYTF. Written as DNA, the CDR3 is TGCAGTGCTAGAAGCGGTGAACTTGGACGTAAAGCAGATAACTATGGCTACACCTTC.

This clonotype turned up a few times. The CDR3: CASSPAGPINIQYF. The CDR3 DNA follows: TGTGCCAGCTCACCGGCGGGGCCGATAAACATTCAGTACTTC. The gene calls are TRBV18 and TRBJ2-4, with a tentative D call TRBD2 (6 bases). V was pared by 3 bases and J by 6 bases, with 12 bases between. Germline-derived CDR1 and CDR2 are KGHSH and LQKENI. This CDR3 has 14 residues.

This clonotype turned up a few times. The chain recombines TRBV4-3 with TRBJ1-1; no reliable D call. Germline lookup yields CDR1 LGHNA and CDR2 YSLEER. The CDR3 covers 14 residues. Deletions cut 0 bases from V and 5 bases from J, with 10 bases between. The CDR3 DNA follows: TGCGCCAGCAGCCAAGATGTCCGGTCGACTGAAGCTTTCTTT. This gives the protein CASSQDVRSTEAFF.

In DNA form, the CDR3 reads TGCGCCAGCAGCCCGGGGACAGGGTGGAACACCGGGGAGCTGTTTTTT. It codes for CASSPGTGWNTGELFF. This chain links TRBV5-1 with TRBJ2-2; TRBD1 matches at 9 bases. The germline V gene has CDR1 SGHRS and CDR2 YFSETQ. CDR3 length: 16 amino acids. V trimming: 4 bases; J trimming: 1 base; junction bases outside the gene matches: 5.

At least ten counts were recorded for this clonotype. The chain recombines TRBV6-2 or TRBV6-3 with TRBJ2-3; no reliable D call. The CDR3 runs 11 residues. The ends were cut back, 2 bases at V and 4 bases at J, with 1 base in the middle. In germline, CDR1 is MNHEY, CDR2 SVGEGT. CDR3 nucleotide sequence: TGTGCCAGCAGTTACCCAGATACGCAGTATTTT. Residues: CASSYPDTQYF.

The V and J genes are TRBV6-6 and TRBJ2-2, with D uncertain. There are 13 residues in the CDR3. Germline loops: CDR1 MNHNY, CDR2 SVGAGI (reference sequence). Trimming pared 6 bases from V and 6 bases from J, leaving 11 bases between. DNA of the CDR3: TGTGCCAGCAGGCGTCCCATGCCCGGGGAGCTGTTTTTT. Translating gives CASRRPMPGELFF.

This clonotype has only a few counts. J is TRBJ2-7 and V is TRBV30, with D perhaps TRBD2 (5 bases). The CDR3 extends over 13 amino acids. With 0 bases removed from V and 6 bases from J, the gap between germline ends came to 12 bases. Germline lookup yields CDR1 GTSNPN and CDR2 SVGIG (reference sequence). The CDR3 DNA follows: TGTGCCTGGAGTGTACGTTCCGGGGTCGAGCAGTACTTC. It yields the protein CAWSVRSGVEQYF.

The chain uses TRBV30 and TRBJ2-1, with D possibly being TRBD2 (6 bases). The CDR3 has 15 residues. Germline CDR1 GTSNPN, CDR2 SVGIG (reference sequence). Trimming pared 0 bases from V and 9 bases from J, leaving 18 bases between. The chain's CDR3 is CAWSVGGAGKAEQFF. As DNA, the CDR3 is TGTGCCTGGAGTGTAGGTGGGGCGGGGAAGGCTGAGCAGTTCTTC.

J is TRBJ1-1 and V is TRBV7-2; D is possibly TRBD1 (6 bases). V was clipped by 2 bases and J by 4 bases, with 14 bases between them. The CDR3 loop spans 15 amino acids. Germline CDR1 reads SGHTA; CDR2 reads FQGNSA. CDR3 bases: TGTGCCAGCAGCTTATATGGGGGCTTGGGCACTGAAGCTTTCTTT. It is translated as CASSLYGGLGTEAFF.